The present TCR beta chain was sequenced within a study of PD-1 blockade in mismatch repair-deficient tumors. The germline V gene encodes CDR1 SGHVS and CDR2 FQNEAQ. Trimming cost V 2 bases and J 5 bases, with 21 bases left between them. The CDR3 sequence is 17 residues long. Libraries were prepared by immunoSEQ multiplex PCR; TCRdb keeps only in-frame clonotypes and omits some of them. The repertoire holds some 110,000 clones, with 70% to 80% as singletons. The chain is built from TRBV7-8 and TRBJ2-5, with no clear D. The sample in question was peripheral blood, obtained about 60 weeks after starting pembrolizumab. The TCR comes from an adult with mismatch repair-deficient cancer. CDR3 loop: CASSLPSASESVETQYF. The CDR3 DNA reads as TGTGCCAGCAGCTTACCGTCAGCCAGTGAAAGTGTGGAGACCCAGTACTTC.